A single sample gave rise to the 10 T cell receptor beta chains below, sequenced in a study of shared T cell receptors in the human thymus. Generated by immunoSEQ multiplex PCR, the TCRdb table keeps only in-frame clones and is missing some. The data contain hundreds of thousands of clones, more than 70% of them singletons. This same sample was also taken into another study, of human thymus T cells.

The sequencing sample was made of thymocytes. All receptors derive from a boy in the first two years of life with a congenital heart defect.

The J gene is TRBJ2-7, the V gene TRBV7-9; tentatively, D is TRBD2 (6 bases). V was cut by 5 bases and J by 4 bases, with 21 bases left in between. This CDR3 region has 16 residues. From germline, CDR1 is SEHNR and CDR2 FQNEAQ (reference sequence). CDR3 sequence: CASSPNVQRATYEQYF. The CDR3 DNA follows: TGTGCCAGCAGCCCGAATGTCCAGCGGGCAACTTACGAGCAGTACTTC.

The V call is TRBV29-1, the J call TRBJ2-1; D is possibly TRBD1 (6 bases). V shed 2 bases and J shed 8 bases, with 16 bases lying between them. The V gene's germline CDR1 is SQVTM and CDR2 ANQGSEA. CDR3 length: 14 residues. CDR3 residues: CSVENQGPADEQFF. The DNA for the CDR3 is TGCAGCGTTGAAAACCAGGGGCCGGCGGATGAGCAGTTCTTC.

This clone was seen only once. The gene calls are TRBV19 and TRBJ2-2; 7 bases are a match to TRBD1. The length of the CDR3 is 16 residues. The J segment lost 6 bases and the V segment lost 1 base, leaving 8 bases of the junction unmatched. The germline V gene has CDR1 LNHDA and CDR2 SQIVND (reference sequence). This CDR3 is CASSIVGTTGPGELFF. As DNA, the CDR3 is TGTGCCAGTAGTATAGTAGGGACGACAGGGCCCGGGGAGCTGTTTTTT. The complete variable domain, with remaining parts taken from reference TRBV19 and TRBJ2-2, reads DGGITQSPKYLFRKEGQNVTLSCEQNLNHDAMYWYRQDPGQGLRLIYYSQIVNDFQKGDIAEGYSVSREKKESFPLTVTSAQKNPTAFYLCASSIVGTTGPGELFFGEGSRLTVL.

The CDR3 DNA reads TGCGCCAGCAGCCAAGGGCCGCCAGGGTCTAAGGTCGAGCAGTACTTC. This sequence encodes CASSQGPPGSKVEQYF. This sequence joins TRBV4-3 and TRBJ2-7, with a tentative D call TRBD1 (5 bases). Looked up from germline, CDR1 is LGHNA and CDR2 is YSLEER. The CDR3 has 16 amino acids. Trimming took off 1 base at V and 6 bases at J, with 19 bases between the two ends.

This clone was seen more than once but under ten times. The chain links TRBV6-5 to TRBJ2-7, with TRBD2 identical over 14 bases. Germline V CDR1 and CDR2: MNHEY, SVGAGI. This CDR3 has 14 residues. The J segment lost 6 bases and the V segment lost 8 bases, leaving 6 bases of the junction unmatched. CDR3 coding DNA: TGTGCCAGCTCCGGGACTAGCGGGAGCGGCGAGCAGTACTTC. Amino acid sequence: CASSGTSGSGEQYF.

The chain is built from TRBV29-1 and TRBJ1-2, with D possibly TRBD1 on 5 matching bases. Trimming took 8 bases from V and 3 from J, leaving 16 bases between them. Germline CDR1 and CDR2: SQVTM and ANQGSEA. The CDR3 sequence is 13 residues long. For the CDR3, the DNA is TGCAGCTCTGGGGGGGGAGAGGACTATGGCTACACCTTC. It yields the protein CSSGGGEDYGYTF.

The CDR3 DNA sequence: TGCGCCAGCAGCCAAGAGGGAGCGGGCGGTGGAAACAATGAGCAGTTCTTC. This translates into CASSQEGAGGGNNEQFF. V and J are TRBV4-3 and TRBJ2-1; TRBD2 is a possible D gene (6 bases). The CDR3 length is 17 residues. V lost 0 bases to trimming and J lost 5 bases, with 17 bases between them. The germline V gene has CDR1 LGHNA and CDR2 YSLEER.

The chain uses TRBV27 and TRBJ2-1; the match to TRBD2 covers 7 bases. The V and J ends lost 5 bases and 2 bases, in that order; junction bases with no gene match: 12. Germline V gives CDR1 MNHEY, CDR2 SMNVEV (reference sequence). The CDR3 extends over 17 amino acids. The CDR3 nucleotides read TGTGCCAGCAGTCCCTGGGGAGGGCCTTCCGCCTACAATGAGCAGTTCTTC. It translates to CASSPWGGPSAYNEQFF.

The chain uses TRBV30 and TRBJ2-2; tentative D call: TRBD1 (6 bases). Germline V gene data show CDR1 as GTSNPN and CDR2 as SVGIG (reference sequence). With 5 bases removed from V and 0 bases from J, the gap between germline ends came to 13 bases. The CDR3 covers 15 residues. The CDR3 nucleotides are TGTGCCTGGGGACAGCTCTCCGCGAACACCGGGGAGCTGTTTTTT. This translates into CAWGQLSANTGELFF.

The V and J genes are TRBV10-2 and TRBJ2-7; D is uncertain. V was cut by 5 bases and J by 3 bases, with 5 bases left in between. This CDR3 is 11 amino acids long. Per germline, CDR1 WSHSY and CDR2 SAAADI. In nucleotides, the CDR3 is TGCGCCAGCAGTTCTCTCTACGAGCAGTACTTC. This translates into CASSSLYEQYF.